This TCR beta chain derives from a study of blood T cell repertoires in COVID-19. Study-wide context: Researchers got acute and convalescent COVID-19 samples from the United States, Italy and Spain. PBMCs, B-cell-depleted T cells, or T cells provided the cDNA or gDNA that made up the material.

This CDR3 has 13 residues. CDR1 and CDR2 (germline): MNHEY, SVGAGI. V was trimmed by 6 bases and J by 2 bases, leaving 8 bases between them. Authors' processing steps: Researchers report that nucleated cell counts were estimated from reference gene primer amplification. Produced via immunoSEQ multiplex PCR; TCRdb's table is partial and in-frame only. Clonal size and the V and J genes are those of that table, whereas D and trimming came from the DNA. Altogether some 120,000 clones are present, more than 80% being singletons, with the ten largest covering about 3.3%. Patients of the Seattle cohort, enrolled during active infection, were followed longitudinally.

Sequenced sample: peripheral blood. The source is a woman at least 80 years old with COVID-19, enrolled during active disease. The chain carries TRBV6-5 and TRBJ1-5, with no clear D. The CDR3, as DNA: TGTGCCAGCAGCCCCGGGGGCAATCAGCCCCAGCATTTT. Translated, it gives CASSPGGNQPQHF.